This T cell receptor beta chain was observed in a study of monozygotic twins with inflammatory bowel disease. Findings and limits, study-wide: IBD patients displayed reduced TCRbeta diversity (inverse Simpson) when set against healthy co-twins. It was observed that concordant and discordant twins did not differ in repertoire similarity, possibly given limited power.

CDR3 length: 14 amino acids. Germline lookup yields CDR1 LGHNA and CDR2 YNFKEQ. On this clonotype itself: Antigen unknown.

The study subjected TCRalpha and TCRbeta cDNA to two nested PCRs of around 15 and 9 cycles. After re-calling the 5' RACE reads, TCRdb lists one entry per CDR3 protein, DNA absent. This specimen shows 300,000 to 450,000 distinct CDR3 sequences; the ten leading clones hold just over 2.5%. This receptor was obtained from a human donor with ulcerative colitis or Crohn's disease, or a healthy co-twin of an affected twin (not recorded which). The chain is built from TRBV4-2 and TRBJ1-5. The sequenced material came from blood. The CDR3 sequence is CASSQEERIQPQHF.